The T cell receptor (beta chain) under discussion was sequenced for a study of tumor and adjacent non-tumor tissue in lung cancer. Study summary: Patients comprised 12 adenocarcinoma, a couple of squamous cell carcinoma and 1 small cell lung cancer. Aged about 31 to 80 years, patients included fewer than 11 men and about 5 women with stage I to III disease.

The template was RNA from unsorted bulk tissue. More than 3 cm separated this lung sample from the edge of the tumor. Three rounds of nested PCR, following a modified ARM-PCR protocol, produced the TCRbeta library. In TCRdb, the multiplex PCR reads were re-called with MiXCR into one record per CDR3 protein. Here the sample spans 44,000 or so distinct CDR3 sequences, around 62% being singletons. A note on this clonotype: The germline gene is not matched at one end of the junction; a read error may be the cause.

The sequenced sample consisted of distant non-tumor lung tissue. This sequence was found in a woman in her thirties or forties with non-small cell lung cancer.

Here the CDR3 DNA reads TGTGCCAGCAGCTTACGAATCCCTAGGGCGGGTCAGGAGGAGACCCAATACTTC. It yields the protein CASSLRIPRAGQEETQYF. This chain joins TRBV11-2 and TRBJ2-5; possibly TRBD2 for D (5 bases). The CDR3 sequence is 18 residues long. Germline assignment: CDR1 SGHAT and CDR2 FQNNGV.